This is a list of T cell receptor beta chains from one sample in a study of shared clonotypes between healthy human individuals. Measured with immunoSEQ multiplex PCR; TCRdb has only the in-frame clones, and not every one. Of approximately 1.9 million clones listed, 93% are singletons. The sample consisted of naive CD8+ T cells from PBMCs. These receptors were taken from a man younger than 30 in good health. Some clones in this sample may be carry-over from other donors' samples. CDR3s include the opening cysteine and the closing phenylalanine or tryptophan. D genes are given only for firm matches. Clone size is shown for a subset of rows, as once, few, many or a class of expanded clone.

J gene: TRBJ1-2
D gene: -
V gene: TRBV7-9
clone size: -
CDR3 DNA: TGTGCCAGCAGCTTAGTGCAGGGGCTGGTCTATGGCTACACCTTC
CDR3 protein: CASSLVQGLVYGYTF

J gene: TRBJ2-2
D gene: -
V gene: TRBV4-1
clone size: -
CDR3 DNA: TGCGCCAGCAGCCACACTATTACCCCCGGGGAGCTGTTTTTT
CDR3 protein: CASSHTITPGELFF

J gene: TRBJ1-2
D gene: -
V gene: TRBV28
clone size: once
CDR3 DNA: TGTGCCAGCAGTTTTTTCGGTTTCCAATTGACAGGCGGAAACCAGGATGGCTACACCTTC
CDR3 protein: CASSFFGFQLTGGNQDGYTF

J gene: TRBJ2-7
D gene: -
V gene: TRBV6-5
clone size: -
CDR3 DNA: TGTGCCAGCAGTTACTCCCCTTCAGGGCAAGAGCAGTACTTC
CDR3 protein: CASSYSPSGQEQYF

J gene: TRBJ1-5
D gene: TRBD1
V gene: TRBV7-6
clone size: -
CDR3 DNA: TGTGCCAGCAGCCCGGACAGGGGGCTTTCCCAGCCCCAGCATTTT
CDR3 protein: CASSPDRGLSQPQHF

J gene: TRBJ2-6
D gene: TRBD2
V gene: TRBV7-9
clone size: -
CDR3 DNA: TGTGCCAGCAGCCCCCGGGGGGTTGGGGCCAACGTCCTGACTTTC
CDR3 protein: CASSPRGVGANVLTF

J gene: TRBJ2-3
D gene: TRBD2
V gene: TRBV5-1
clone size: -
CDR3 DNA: TGCGCCAGCAGCTCCCCGGGACTAGCGGACACAGATACGCAGTATTTT
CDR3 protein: CASSSPGLADTDTQYF

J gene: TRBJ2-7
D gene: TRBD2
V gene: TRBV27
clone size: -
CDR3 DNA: TGTGCCAGCAGTTCTCTAAGGACTAGCGGGAGCTCCTACGAGCAGTACTTC
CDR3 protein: CASSSLRTSGSSYEQYF

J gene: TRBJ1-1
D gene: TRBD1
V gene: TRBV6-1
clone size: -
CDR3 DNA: TGTGCCAGCAGTAGGACAGGGTGGAGCACTGAAGCTTTCTTT
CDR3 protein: CASSRTGWSTEAFF

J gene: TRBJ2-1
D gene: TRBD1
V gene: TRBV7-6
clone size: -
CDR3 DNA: TGTGCCAGCAGCTACTTGGGCCCCTGGACAGGGGATACCTACAATGAGCAGTTCTTC
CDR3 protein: CASSYLGPWTGDTYNEQFF

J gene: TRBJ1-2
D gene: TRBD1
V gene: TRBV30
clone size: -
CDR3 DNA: TGTGCCCTAAGGGGGCCTAATGGCTACACCTTC
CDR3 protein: CALRGPNGYTF

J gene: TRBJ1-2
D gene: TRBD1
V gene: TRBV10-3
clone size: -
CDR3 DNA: TGTGCCATCAGTCCTGAGATGGACAGGGAGACCTATGGCTACACCTTC
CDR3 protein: CAISPEMDRETYGYTF

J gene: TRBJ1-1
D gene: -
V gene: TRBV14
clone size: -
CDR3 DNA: TGTGCCAGCAGTCCAAGATGGGGGGGCACTGAAGCTTTCTTT
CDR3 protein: CASSPRWGGTEAFF

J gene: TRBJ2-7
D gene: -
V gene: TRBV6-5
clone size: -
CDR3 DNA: TGTGCCAGCAGCCCGGACCAGGACAGAGACTACGAGCAGTACTTC
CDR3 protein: CASSPDQDRDYEQYF

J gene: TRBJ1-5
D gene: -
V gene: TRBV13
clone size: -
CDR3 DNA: TGTGCCAGCAGCTTTGGGGGGGATAATCAGCCCCAGCATTTT
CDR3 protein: CASSFGGDNQPQHF

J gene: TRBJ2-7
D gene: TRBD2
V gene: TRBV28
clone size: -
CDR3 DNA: TGTGCCAGCAGTATGTTCGGGACTAGCGGCTACGAGCAGTACTTC
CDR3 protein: CASSMFGTSGYEQYF

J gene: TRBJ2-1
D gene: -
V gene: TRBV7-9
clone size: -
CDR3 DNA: TGTGCCAGCAGCACCCGACTTGCGCTGGGCAATGAGCAGTTCTTC
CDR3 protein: CASSTRLALGNEQFF

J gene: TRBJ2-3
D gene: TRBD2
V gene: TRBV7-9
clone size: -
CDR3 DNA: TGTGCCAGCAGCCCGATAGCGGGAGGTGCAGATACGCAGTATTTT
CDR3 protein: CASSPIAGGADTQYF

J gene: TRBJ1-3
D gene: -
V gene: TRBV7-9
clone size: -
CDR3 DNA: TGTGCCAGCAGTTCCTCTGGGGCAGGGGTGATTAGAAACACCATATATTTT
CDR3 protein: CASSSSGAGVIRNTIYF

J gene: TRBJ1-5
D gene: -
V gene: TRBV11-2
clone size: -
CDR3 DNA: TGTGCCAGCAGCGCAAGCAATCAGCCCCAGCATTTT
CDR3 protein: CASSASNQPQHF

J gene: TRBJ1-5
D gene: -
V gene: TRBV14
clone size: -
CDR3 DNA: TGTGCCAGCAGCCCGCATAATTCAGTAAATCAGCCCCAGCATTTT
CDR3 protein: CASSPHNSVNQPQHF

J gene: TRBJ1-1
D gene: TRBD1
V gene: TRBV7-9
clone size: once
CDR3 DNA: TGTGCCAGCAGCCTGGGGACGACAGGGGACACTGAAGCTTTCTTT
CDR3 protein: CASSLGTTGDTEAFF